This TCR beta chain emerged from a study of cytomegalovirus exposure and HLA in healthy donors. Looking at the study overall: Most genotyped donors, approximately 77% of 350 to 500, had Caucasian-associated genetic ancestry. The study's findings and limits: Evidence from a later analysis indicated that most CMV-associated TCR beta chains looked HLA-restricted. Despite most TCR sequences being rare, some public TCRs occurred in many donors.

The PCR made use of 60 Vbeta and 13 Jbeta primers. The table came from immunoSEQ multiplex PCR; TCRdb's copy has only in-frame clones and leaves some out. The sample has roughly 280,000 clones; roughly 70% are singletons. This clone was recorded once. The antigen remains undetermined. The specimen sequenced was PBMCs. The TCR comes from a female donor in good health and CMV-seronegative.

CDR3 residues: CASSPDITYEQYF. CDR3 DNA sequence: TGTGCCAGCTCACCGGACATTACCTACGAGCAGTACTTC. The chain combines TRBV18 with TRBJ2-7; possibly TRBD1 for D (5 bases). Germline V gives CDR1 KGHSH, CDR2 LQKENI. The CDR3 sequence is 13 residues long. Trimming left V 3 bases short and J 2 bases short, with 8 bases between.